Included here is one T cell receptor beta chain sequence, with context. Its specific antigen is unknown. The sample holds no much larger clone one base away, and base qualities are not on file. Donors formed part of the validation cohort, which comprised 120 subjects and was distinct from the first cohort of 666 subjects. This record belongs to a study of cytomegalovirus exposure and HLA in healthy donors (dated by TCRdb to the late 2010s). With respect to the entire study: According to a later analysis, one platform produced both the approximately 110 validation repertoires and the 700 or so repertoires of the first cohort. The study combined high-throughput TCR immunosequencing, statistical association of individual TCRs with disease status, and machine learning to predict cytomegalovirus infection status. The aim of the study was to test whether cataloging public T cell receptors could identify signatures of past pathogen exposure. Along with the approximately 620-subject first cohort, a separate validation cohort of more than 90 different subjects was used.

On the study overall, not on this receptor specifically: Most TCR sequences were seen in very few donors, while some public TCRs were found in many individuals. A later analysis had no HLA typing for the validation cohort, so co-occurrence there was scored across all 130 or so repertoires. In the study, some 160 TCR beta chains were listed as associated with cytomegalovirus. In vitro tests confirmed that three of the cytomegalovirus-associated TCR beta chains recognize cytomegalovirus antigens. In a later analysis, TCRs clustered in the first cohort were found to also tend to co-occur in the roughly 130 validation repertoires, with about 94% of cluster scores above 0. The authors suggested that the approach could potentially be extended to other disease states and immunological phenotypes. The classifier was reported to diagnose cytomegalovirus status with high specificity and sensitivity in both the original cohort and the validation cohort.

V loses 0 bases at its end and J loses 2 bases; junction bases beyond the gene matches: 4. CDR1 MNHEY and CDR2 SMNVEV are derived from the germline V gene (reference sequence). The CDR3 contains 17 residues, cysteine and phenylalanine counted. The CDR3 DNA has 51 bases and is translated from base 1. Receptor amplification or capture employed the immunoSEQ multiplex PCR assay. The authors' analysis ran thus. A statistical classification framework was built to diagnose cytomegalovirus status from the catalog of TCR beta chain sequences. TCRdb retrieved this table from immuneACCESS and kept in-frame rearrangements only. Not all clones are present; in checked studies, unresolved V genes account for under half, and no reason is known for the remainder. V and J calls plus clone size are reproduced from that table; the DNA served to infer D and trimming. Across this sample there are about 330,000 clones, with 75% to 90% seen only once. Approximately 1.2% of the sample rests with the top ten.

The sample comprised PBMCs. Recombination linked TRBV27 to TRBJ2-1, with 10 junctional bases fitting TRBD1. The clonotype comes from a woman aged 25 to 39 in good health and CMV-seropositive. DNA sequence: TGTGCCAGCAGTTTATCTTCCGGGACAGGGGCCTACAATGAGCAGTTCTTC. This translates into CASSLSSGTGAYNEQFF.